This T cell receptor beta chain was sequenced in a study of blood T cell repertoires in COVID-19. CDR3 length: 15 amino acids. V dropped 2 bases and J dropped 5; count of bases not matched to a gene: 8. In germline, CDR1 is SQVTM, CDR2 ANQGSEA. This table comes from immunoSEQ multiplex PCR, and its TCRdb copy is limited to in-frame clones, with some not included. Here the sample spans around 500,000 clones, 88% being singletons. The clonotype was recovered from a woman in her thirties or forties who had recovered from COVID-19. The genes are TRBV29-1 and TRBJ1-4; 7 bases line up with TRBD1. Sequencing used PBMCs or T cells enriched from blood (not recorded which). For the CDR3, the DNA is TGCAGCGTTGAAAAAAGAGGGACAGAGAATGAAAAACTGTTTTTT. Translating gives CSVEKRGTENEKLFF.